The 2 T cell receptor beta chains presented below share a single source sample, sequenced in a study of blood T cell repertoires in COVID-19. Here immunoSEQ multiplex PCR was the method, and the copy in TCRdb shows in-frame clones only, minus some. The table shows 110,000 or so clones, with approximately 81% occurring only once. Sequenced material: peripheral blood. These receptors were taken from a human donor in a cohort sampled during active COVID-19.

The chain couples TRBV6-2 or TRBV6-3 to TRBJ1-5; D gene unclear. The CDR3 spans 16 residues. Looked up from germline, CDR1 is MNHEY and CDR2 is SVGEGT. V shed 2 bases and J shed 0 bases, with 11 bases lying between them. The CDR3 coding sequence is TGTGCCAGCAGTTACCGTGGGCCAACTAGCAATCAGCCCCAGCATTTT. The encoded protein is CASSYRGPTSNQPQHF.

This clone was detected a few times. The CDR3 DNA is TGCGCCAGCAGCTTAGGGGCGCCTGGCACTGAAGCTTTCTTT. It encodes CASSLGAPGTEAFF. This chain uses TRBV5-1 with TRBJ1-1; weak D call: TRBD1 (5 bases). The CDR3 is made up of 14 amino acids. Trimming took 2 bases from V and 4 from J, leaving 12 bases between them. CDR1 is SGHRS and CDR2 is YFSETQ in the germline V gene.